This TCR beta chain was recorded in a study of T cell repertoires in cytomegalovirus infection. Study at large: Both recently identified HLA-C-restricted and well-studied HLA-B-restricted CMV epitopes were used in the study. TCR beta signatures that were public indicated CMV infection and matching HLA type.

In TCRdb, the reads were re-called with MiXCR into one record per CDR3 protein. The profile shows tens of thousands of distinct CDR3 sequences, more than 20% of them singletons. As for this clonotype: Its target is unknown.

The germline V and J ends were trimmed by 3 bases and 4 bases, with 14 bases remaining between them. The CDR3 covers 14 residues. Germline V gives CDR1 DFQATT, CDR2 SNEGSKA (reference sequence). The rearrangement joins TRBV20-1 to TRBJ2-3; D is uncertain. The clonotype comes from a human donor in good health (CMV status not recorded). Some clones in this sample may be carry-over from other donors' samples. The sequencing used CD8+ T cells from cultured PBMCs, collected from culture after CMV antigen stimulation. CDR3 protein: CSARSLERSDTQYF. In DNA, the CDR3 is TGCAGTGCTAGGTCCCTCGAACGGTCAGATACGCAGTATTTT.